This TCR beta chain was identified during a study of vaccination and CD4 T cells after COVID-19. About the study: Everyone enrolled got two doses of BNT162b2 or mRNA-1273 vaccine. Overlapping spike peptides of SARS-CoV-2, HCoV-NL63, HCoV-OC43 and HCoV-229E stimulated the cells.

The treatment: approximately nine-day PBMC culture with coronavirus spike peptide pools or control peptides (ViraFEST assay). Researchers used the Oncomine TCR Beta short-read assay to sequence DNA from cultured CD4+ T cells. One entry per CDR3 protein, called by TCRdb with MiXCR from the PCR reads. The sample has around 15,000 distinct CDR3 sequences, about three quarters seen once; the top ten hold roughly 5%. V lost 4 bases and J 0 bases, leaving 14 bases between the germline ends. Germline V gene sequence: CDR1 MNHEY, CDR2 SVGEGT. The CDR3 loop spans 16 amino acids. On this clonotype: What it binds is unknown.

The receptor was isolated from a human donor who had recovered from COVID-19. This chain uses TRBV6-2 or TRBV6-3 with TRBJ2-3; possibly TRBD1 for D (6 bases). Sequenced sample: CD4+ T cells from blood, cultured in vitro. This CDR3 reads CASSFHQGPSTDTQYF. The CDR3 coding sequence is TGTGCCAGCAGTTTCCATCAGGGGCCTAGCACAGATACGCAGTATTTT.